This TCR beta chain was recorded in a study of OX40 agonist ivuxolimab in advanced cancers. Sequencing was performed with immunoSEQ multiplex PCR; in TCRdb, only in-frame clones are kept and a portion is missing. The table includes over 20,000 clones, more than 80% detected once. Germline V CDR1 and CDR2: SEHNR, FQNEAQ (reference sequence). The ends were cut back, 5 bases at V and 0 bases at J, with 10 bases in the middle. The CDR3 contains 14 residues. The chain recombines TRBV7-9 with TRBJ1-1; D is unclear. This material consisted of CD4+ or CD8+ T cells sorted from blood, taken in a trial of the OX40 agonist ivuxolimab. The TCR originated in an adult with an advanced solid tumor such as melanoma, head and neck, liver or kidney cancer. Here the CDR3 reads CASSPTDMNTEAFF. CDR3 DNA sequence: TGTGCCAGCAGCCCCACAGATATGAACACTGAAGCTTTCTTT.